The 14 T cell receptor beta chains reported below all come from one sample, sequenced in a study of siplizumab effects on memory and regulatory T cells. These receptors have no known antigen. Sequencing used immunoSEQ multiplex PCR; TCRdb keeps in-frame clones, though not all of them. The data contain 15,000 to 20,000 clones, approximately 44% of them seen just once; the ten biggest clones take up about 5.7%. Cells of the mixed lymphocyte reaction were cocultured at 37 degrees C for about six days. Input material: CFSE-low (dividing) CD4+ T cells sorted from an allogeneic mixed lymphocyte reaction. The source of these receptors is a human donor in good health; the cells came from an allogeneic mixed lymphocyte reaction. Some clones in this sample may be carry-over from other donors' samples.

The chain links TRBV9 to TRBJ1-3, with D perhaps matching TRBD1 (6 bases). The V end was cut by 2 bases, the J end by 2 bases, with 11 bases between. The CDR3 loop spans 15 amino acids. Per the germline V gene, CDR1 is SGDLS and CDR2 is YYNGEE. CDR3 protein: CASSVLQGTGNTIYF. The CDR3 DNA reads as TGTGCCAGCAGCGTGCTACAGGGTACTGGAAACACCATATATTTT.

The gene calls are TRBV18 and TRBJ1-5; D call uncertain. Trimming stripped 1 base from V and 6 bases from J, with 10 bases between. Per the germline V gene, CDR1 is KGHSH and CDR2 is LQKENI. The CDR3 contains 14 residues. CDR3: CASSPLGVGQPQHF. The DNA for the CDR3 is TGTGCCAGCTCACCACTGGGTGTGGGTCAGCCCCAGCATTTT.

CDR3 sequence: CASRRGGGRAGEQYF. The CDR3 DNA is TGTGCCAGCAGGCGAGGTGGCGGGAGGGCGGGAGAGCAGTACTTC. The chain uses TRBV5-6 and TRBJ2-7; 9 bases agree with TRBD2. This CDR3 has 15 amino acids. V lost 5 bases to trimming and J lost 7 bases; unmatched junction nucleotides: 13. The germline CDR1 and CDR2 sequences are SGHDT and YYEEEE.

This clone counts as medium-sized. The chain carries TRBV15 and TRBJ2-1; D gene unclear. From germline, CDR1 is LNHNV and CDR2 YYDKDF (reference sequence). Trimming shortened V by 3 bases and J by 8 bases, and 11 bases separated the two germline ends. There are 13 residues in the CDR3. This CDR3 reads CATSSKPVYEQFF. The CDR3 DNA is TGTGCCACCAGCAGCAAACCGGTCTATGAGCAGTTCTTC.

The CDR3 region is CASSLTSGGTYSYEQYF. CDR3 in DNA: TGCGCCAGCAGCCTGACTAGCGGGGGGACTTACTCCTACGAGCAGTACTTC. The chain carries TRBV5-1 and TRBJ2-7, with 13 bases aligning to TRBD2. The CDR3 extends over 17 amino acids. Trimming took 4 bases from V and 0 from J; bases not matched to a gene: 7. CDR1 and CDR2 (germline): SGHRS, YFSETQ.

Ten or more counts support this clone. This chain links TRBV19 with TRBJ2-2; D is unclear. The CDR3 length is 14 residues. Trimming pared 11 bases from V and 3 bases from J, leaving 16 bases between. Germline CDR1 and CDR2: LNHDA and SQIVND (reference sequence). The CDR3, as DNA: TGTGCCGTCAAAAGGGCTAGACACACCGGGGAGCTGTTTTTT. The encoded protein is CAVKRARHTGELFF.

The rearrangement joins TRBV30 to TRBJ2-7; D not resolved. The CDR3 is 14 residues long. Germline CDR1 GTSNPN, CDR2 SVGIG (reference sequence). Trimming stripped 4 bases from V and 6 bases from J, with 19 bases between. Here the CDR3 reads CAWTIGWNKGEQYF. The DNA for the CDR3 is TGTGCCTGGACCATCGGGTGGAACAAAGGCGAGCAGTACTTC. Looking up the rest from reference TRBV30 and TRBJ2-7 gives the full variable domain: SQTIHQWPATLVQPVGSPLSLECTVEGTSNPNLYWYRQAAGRGLQLLFYSVGIGQISSEVPQNLSASRPQDRQFILSSKKLLLSDSGFYLCAWTIGWNKGEQYFGPGTRLTVT.

The genes are TRBV2 and TRBJ1-2; weak D call: TRBD1 (6 bases). From germline, CDR1 is SNHLY and CDR2 FYNNEI. V was clipped by 5 bases and J by 7 bases, with 14 bases between them. The CDR3 totals 13 residues. The CDR3 bases are TGTGCCAGCAGTCCCCGGGGGGCGCGTGGCTACACCTTC. This translates into CASSPRGARGYTF.

This clone occurred a few times. This chain joins TRBV27 and TRBJ2-7; D possibly matches TRBD1 or TRBD2 (5 bases each). There are 17 residues in the CDR3. In germline, CDR1 is MNHEY, CDR2 SMNVEV (reference sequence). Trimming stripped 4 bases from V and 3 bases from J, with 22 bases between. CDR3 in DNA: TGTGCCAGCAGTTCGGACGCCCGGGACCGACATCTCTACGAGCAGTACTTC. It translates to CASSSDARDRHLYEQYF.

This clone was counted a few times. The V and J genes are TRBV29-1 and TRBJ2-1, with D maybe TRBD1 (6 bases). Per the germline V gene, CDR1 is SQVTM and CDR2 is ANQGSEA. Trimming pared 4 bases from V and 2 bases from J, leaving 9 bases between. The CDR3 has 13 residues. Here the CDR3 reads CSVVGTPYNEQFF. The CDR3 DNA is TGCAGCGTTGTGGGGACACCCTACAATGAGCAGTTCTTC.

The chain combines TRBV15 with TRBJ1-1; the match to TRBD1 covers 12 bases. The CDR3 has 15 amino acids. J was trimmed by 8 bases and V by 1 base; bases with no gene match: 5. From germline, CDR1 is LNHNV and CDR2 YYDKDF (reference sequence). CDR3 in amino acids: CATSRAGTGGREAFF. Here the CDR3 DNA reads TGTGCCACCAGCAGAGCCGGGACAGGGGGCAGGGAAGCTTTCTTT.

The gene calls are TRBV7-2 and TRBJ2-1, with 13 bases that match TRBD2. After removal of 4 bases from V and 10 bases from J, the junction contained 10 bases not matched to a gene. Germline V gene data show CDR1 as SGHTA and CDR2 as FQGNSA. CDR3 length: 16 amino acids. CDR3 loop: CASSSPGLAGLGEQFF. The CDR3 DNA follows: TGTGCCAGCAGCTCCCCGGGACTAGCGGGGTTGGGCGAGCAGTTCTTC.

Here the CDR3 reads CASSLWGLRGSYNEQFF. Written as DNA, the CDR3 is TGTGCCAGCAGCTTGTGGGGCCTGCGGGGGTCCTACAATGAGCAGTTCTTC. This chain uses TRBV5-6 with TRBJ2-1, with 7 nucleotides matching TRBD2. The CDR3 extends over 17 amino acids. V trimming: 1 base; J trimming: 1 base; junction bases outside the gene matches: 8. In germline, CDR1 is SGHDT, CDR2 YYEEEE.

V usage is TRBV4-1 and J usage is TRBJ1-1; a possible D gene is TRBD1 (5 bases). Trimming took 0 bases from V and 0 from J, leaving 8 bases between them. The V gene's germline CDR1 is MGHRA and CDR2 YSYEKL. The CDR3 is 15 amino acids. The DNA for the CDR3 is TGCGCCAGCAGCCAAGAGGGACGTTTGAACACTGAAGCTTTCTTT. It encodes CASSQEGRLNTEAFF.